The 5 T cell receptor beta chains in this list originate from one sample, sequenced in a study of Ad26.COV2.S vaccination and SARS-CoV-2 variants. Produced via immunoSEQ multiplex PCR; TCRdb's table is partial and in-frame only. The table has some 410,000 clones, about 90% seen once. Treatment in this sample: about 20 received Ad26.COV2.S at low or high dose, single or two shots; several received placebo; per-sample allocation not given. Collection of samples fell on day 63 after the first vaccine or placebo injection. The sample consisted of peripheral blood, taken in a trial of Ad26.COV2.S vaccine versus placebo. The receptor set was obtained from a person aged 18-65 years who received the Ad26.COV2.S COVID-19 vaccine or a placebo.

V and J are TRBV18 and TRBJ1-5, with a weak D call TRBD1 (6 bases). The length of the CDR3 is 13 residues. CDR1 and CDR2 (germline): KGHSH, LQKENI. Deletions cut 8 bases from V and 2 bases from J, with 10 bases between. CDR3 region: CASTQGGNQPQHF. The CDR3 nucleotides are TGTGCCAGCACACAGGGTGGCAATCAGCCCCAGCATTTT.

This chain uses TRBV7-2 with TRBJ2-3, with a tentative D call TRBD2 (7 bases). The V and J ends lost 2 bases and 2 bases respectively, with 11 bases between them. This CDR3 contains 15 residues. In germline, CDR1 is SGHTA, CDR2 FQGNSA. CDR3 in DNA: TGTGCCAGCAGCTTAACCGGGGGGCCCACAGATACGCAGTATTTT. This gives the protein CASSLTGGPTDTQYF.

The J gene is TRBJ1-1, the V gene TRBV30; a weak D match, TRBD1 (5 bases). This CDR3 contains 12 residues. With 7 bases removed from V and 7 bases from J, the gap between germline ends came to 16 bases. Germline CDR1 is GTSNPN and CDR2 is SVGIG (reference sequence). CDR3 coding DNA: TGTGCCTCGTCTCAGGGCGGCTTTGAAGCTTTCTTT. This codes for CASSQGGFEAFF.

This chain uses TRBV30 with TRBJ2-6; no firm D call. Germline V lookup: CDR1 GTSNPN, CDR2 SVGIG (reference sequence). The CDR3 totals 17 residues. V was pared by 0 bases and J by 0 bases, with 12 bases between. In DNA, the CDR3 is TGTGCCTGGAGTGTAAGTTTTACCGTCTCTGGGGCCAACGTCCTGACTTTC. Translated, it gives CAWSVSFTVSGANVLTF.

The chain couples TRBV19 to TRBJ2-1, with D unresolved. V shed 2 bases and J shed 9 bases, with 11 bases lying between them. CDR1 and CDR2 from the germline V gene are LNHDA and SQIVND (reference sequence). This CDR3 region has 13 residues. CDR3 nucleotides: TGTGCCAGTAGTATATTGGGGAATGGTGAGCAGTTCTTC. Translation: CASSILGNGEQFF.